The clone carrying this T cell receptor (beta chain) was seen only a few times. Antigen unknown. The entry originates in a study of beta chain features in type 1 diabetes. The J segment lost 1 base and the V segment lost 5 bases, leaving 2 bases of the junction unmatched. The V gene's germline CDR1 is SGHVS and CDR2 FNYEAQ. The CDR3 is 15 residues long. General observations from the study: People with Type 1 diabetes carried modestly yet significantly shorter TCRB CDR3s in all four CD4+ subsets. More deletions and fewer insertions at VDJ junctions were found in patients with type 1 diabetes.

Isolated RNA was reverse transcribed in full, so expressed TCRB transcripts were sequenced. The data were produced by immunoSEQ multiplex PCR, yet TCRdb's version contains in-frame clones alone and is incomplete. The table shows nearly 700,000 clones, with around 15% occurring only once. The rearrangement uses TRBV7-6 and TRBJ2-1; 10 positions agree with TRBD1. Sequences were obtained from naive CD4+ T cells from blood. The clonotype originates from a man between 18 and 35 years old with type 1 diabetes. CDR3 nucleotide sequence: TGTGCCAGCAGCATGGGACAGGGGTCCTACAATGAGCAGTTCTTC. Translating gives CASSMGQGSYNEQFF.